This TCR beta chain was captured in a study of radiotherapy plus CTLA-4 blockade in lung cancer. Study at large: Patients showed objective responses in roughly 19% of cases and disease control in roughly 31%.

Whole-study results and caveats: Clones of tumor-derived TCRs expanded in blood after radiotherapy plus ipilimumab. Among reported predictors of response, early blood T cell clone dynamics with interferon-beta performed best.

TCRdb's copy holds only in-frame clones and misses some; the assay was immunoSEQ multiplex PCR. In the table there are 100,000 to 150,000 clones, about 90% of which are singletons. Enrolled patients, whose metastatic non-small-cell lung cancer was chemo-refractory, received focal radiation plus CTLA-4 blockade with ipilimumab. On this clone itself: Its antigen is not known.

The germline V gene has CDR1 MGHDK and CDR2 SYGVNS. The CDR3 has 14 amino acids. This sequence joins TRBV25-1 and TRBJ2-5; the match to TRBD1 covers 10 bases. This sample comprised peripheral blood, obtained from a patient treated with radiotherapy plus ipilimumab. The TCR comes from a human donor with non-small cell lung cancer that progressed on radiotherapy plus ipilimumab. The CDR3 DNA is TGTCCCCGCCGTCCCGGGACAGGGGAAGAGACCCAGTACTTC. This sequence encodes CPRRPGTGEETQYF.